What follows is one T cell receptor (beta chain) and its context. The target antigen is unknown. This sample was included in a study of cytomegalovirus exposure and HLA in healthy donors. V was clipped by 0 bases and J by 5 bases; unmatched bases: 0. This CDR3 is 14 amino acids long. Germline values: CDR1 SGHRS, CDR2 YFSETQ. Whole-study findings and limits: Most TCR sequences were rare, but some public TCRs occurred in many donors.

The PCR was carried out with 60 Vbeta primers and 13 Jbeta primers. Sequenced by immunoSEQ multiplex PCR; TCRdb stores in-frame clones only, minus some. The repertoire holds some 180,000 clones, with approximately 85% as singletons. This chain joins TRBV5-1 and TRBJ2-7, with 12 bases identical to TRBD1. The origin of this receptor is a woman between 50 and 59 years old in good health and CMV-seronegative. Sequences were obtained from PBMCs. The CDR3 region is CASSLGDRGHEQYF. CDR3 coding DNA: TGCGCCAGCAGCTTGGGGGACAGGGGGCACGAGCAGTACTTC.